This T cell receptor (beta chain) was documented in a study of cytomegalovirus exposure and HLA in healthy donors. Germline assignment: CDR1 SQVTM and CDR2 ANQGSEA. Losses at the gene ends were 8 bases for V and 10 bases for J; bases not matched to a gene: 16. CDR3 length equals 15 residues. This PCR relied on a set of 60 Vbeta primers and 13 Jbeta primers. Here immunoSEQ multiplex PCR was the method, and the copy in TCRdb shows in-frame clones only, minus some. The sample carries approximately 210,000 clones, more than 60% recorded once. Study observations and caveats: Analysis performed later found 15,000 or so TCR beta sequences associated with HLA alleles at 0.05 false discovery rate. CMV antigen specificity of a few CMV-associated chains was confirmed in vitro.

About this clone: Its antigen is still unknown.

This chain links TRBV29-1 with TRBJ2-1; 11 bases map to TRBD2. Sequencing was performed on PBMCs. This TCR came from a woman under 40 in good health and CMV-seropositive. The CDR3 protein is CSYFGGSGRVEEQFF. The CDR3, as DNA: TGCAGCTACTTTGGGGGTAGCGGGAGGGTAGAAGAGCAGTTCTTC.